The sequence of this TCR beta chain was determined in a study of CD8 T cells in ankylosing spondylitis. Study-wide findings and caveats: In synovial fluid and blood from reactive arthritis, some motif variants were previously reported. There was a TCR beta motif, made of several highly homologous variants, that appeared characteristic of ankylosing spondylitis blood. The study looked at matched synovial fluid samples from ankylosing spondylitis patients. Disease-linked clones were reported to be significantly enriched there.

Using quantitative 5'-RACE with molecular barcodes, the authors made TCR beta libraries. TCRdb redid the calling of the 5' RACE reads with MiXCR, one entry per CDR3 protein. The sample has approximately 260,000 distinct CDR3 sequences, around 7.8% seen once. Comment on this clonotype: Its antigen is still unknown.

In germline, CDR1 is SGHKS, CDR2 YYEKEE (reference sequence). The CDR3 is 16 amino acids. V trimming: 1 base; J trimming: 3 bases; junction bases outside the gene matches: 6. The sample was blood, either unsorted or a sorted T cell fraction (not recorded which). The chain is built from TRBV5-5 and TRBJ2-2; 7 nucleotides agree with TRBD2. This TCR was recovered from a male donor with ankylosing spondylitis or in good health (not recorded which). CDR3 in DNA: TGTGCCAGCAGCTTGCGGGCGGGAGCGGACACCGGGGAGCTGTTTTTT. This codes for CASSLRAGADTGELFF.